This entry is about one TCR beta chain. This sample stems from a study of blood T cell repertoires in COVID-19. As for the study in general: The United States, Italy and Spain supplied acute and convalescent COVID-19 samples.

This CDR3 has 12 residues. The V gene's germline CDR1 is MNHEY and CDR2 SVGAGI. V shed 6 bases, J shed 6 bases, and the junction held 3 bases outside the gene matches. Per the authors' pipeline: Reference gene primer amplification gave nucleated cell count estimates. Clones were read by immunoSEQ multiplex PCR, and TCRdb kept only the in-frame ones, dropping some. The V and J calls and clone size come from that table; D and trimming were worked out from the DNA. The sample has approximately 300,000 clones; roughly 90% are singletons. This receptor was obtained from a woman aged 45-65 years who had recovered from COVID-19. The sequenced sample consisted of peripheral blood. The V call is TRBV6-5, the J call TRBJ2-7; TRBD1 matches at 9 bases. In DNA, the CDR3 is TGTGCCAGCAGCCGGACAGGGGTCGAGCAGTACTTC. This codes for CASSRTGVEQYF.